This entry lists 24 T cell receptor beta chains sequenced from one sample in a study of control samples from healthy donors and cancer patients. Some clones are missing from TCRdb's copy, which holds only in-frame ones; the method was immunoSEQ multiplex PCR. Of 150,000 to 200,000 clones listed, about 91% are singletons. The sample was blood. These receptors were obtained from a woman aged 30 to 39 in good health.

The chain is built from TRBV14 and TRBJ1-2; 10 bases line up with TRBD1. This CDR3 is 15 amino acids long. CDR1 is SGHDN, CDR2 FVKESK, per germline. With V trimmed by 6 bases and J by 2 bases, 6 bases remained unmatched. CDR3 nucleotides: TGTGCCAGCAGTCTCGGGACAGGGGCCAACTATGGCTACACCTTC. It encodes CASSLGTGANYGYTF.

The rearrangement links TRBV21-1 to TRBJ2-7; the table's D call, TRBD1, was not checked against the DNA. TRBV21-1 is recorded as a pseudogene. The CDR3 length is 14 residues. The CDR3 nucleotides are TGTGCCAGCATTATGCCGGGACAGTCCTACGAGCAGTACGTC. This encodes CASIMPGQSYEQYV.

CDR3 residues: CASSYARVNTGELFF. The CDR3 nucleotides are TGTGCCAGCAGTTATGCCCGGGTGAACACCGGGGAGCTGTTTTTT. This rearrangement joins TRBV6-2 or TRBV6-3 to TRBJ2-2; no clear D. CDR1 and CDR2 from the germline V gene are MNHEY and SVGEGT. This CDR3 has 15 amino acids. Trimming removed 3 bases from V and 1 base from J, with 9 bases in between.

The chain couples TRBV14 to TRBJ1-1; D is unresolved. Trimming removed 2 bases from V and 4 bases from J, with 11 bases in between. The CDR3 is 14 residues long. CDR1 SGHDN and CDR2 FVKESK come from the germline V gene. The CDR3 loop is CASSQRGYGTEAFF. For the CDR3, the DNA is TGTGCCAGCAGCCAACGAGGATATGGCACTGAAGCTTTCTTT.

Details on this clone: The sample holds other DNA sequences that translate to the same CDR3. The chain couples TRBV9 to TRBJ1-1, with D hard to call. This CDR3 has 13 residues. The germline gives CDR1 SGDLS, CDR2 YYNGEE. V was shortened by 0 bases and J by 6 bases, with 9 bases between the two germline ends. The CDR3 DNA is TGTGCCAGCAGCGTAGGGGGAAGATCTGAAGCTTTCTTT. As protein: CASSVGGRSEAFF.

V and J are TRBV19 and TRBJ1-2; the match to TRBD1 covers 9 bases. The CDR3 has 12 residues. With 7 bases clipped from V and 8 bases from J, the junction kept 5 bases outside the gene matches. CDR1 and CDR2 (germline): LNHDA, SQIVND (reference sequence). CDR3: CASMNRGHGYTF. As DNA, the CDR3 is TGTGCCAGTATGAACAGGGGGCACGGCTACACCTTC.

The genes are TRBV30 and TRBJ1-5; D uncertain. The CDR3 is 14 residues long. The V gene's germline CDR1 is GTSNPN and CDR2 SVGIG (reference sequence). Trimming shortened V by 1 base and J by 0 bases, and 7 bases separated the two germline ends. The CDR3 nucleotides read TGTGCCTGGAGTGAGCGTAATAGCAATCAGCCCCAGCATTTT. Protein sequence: CAWSERNSNQPQHF.

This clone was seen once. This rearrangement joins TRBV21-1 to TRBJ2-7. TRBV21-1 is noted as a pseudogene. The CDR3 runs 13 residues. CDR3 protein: CASTKGVHYEQYF. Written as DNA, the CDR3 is TGTGCCAGCACCAAGGGGGTTCACTACGAGCAGTACTTC.

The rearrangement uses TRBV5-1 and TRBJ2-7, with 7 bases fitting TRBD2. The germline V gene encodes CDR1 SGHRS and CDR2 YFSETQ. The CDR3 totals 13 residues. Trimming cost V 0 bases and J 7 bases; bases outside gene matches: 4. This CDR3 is CASSLAREGEQYF. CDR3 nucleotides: TGCGCCAGCAGCTTGGCCAGGGAGGGTGAGCAGTACTTC.

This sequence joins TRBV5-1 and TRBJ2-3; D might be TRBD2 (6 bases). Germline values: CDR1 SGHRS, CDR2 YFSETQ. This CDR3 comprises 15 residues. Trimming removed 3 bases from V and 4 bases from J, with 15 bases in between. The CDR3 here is CASSSGLTLSDTQYF. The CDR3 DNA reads TGCGCCAGCAGCTCGGGACTCACACTCTCAGATACGCAGTATTTT.

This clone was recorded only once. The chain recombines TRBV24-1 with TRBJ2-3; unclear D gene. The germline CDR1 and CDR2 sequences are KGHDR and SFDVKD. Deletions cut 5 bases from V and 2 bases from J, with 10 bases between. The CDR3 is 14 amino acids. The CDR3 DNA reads TGTGCCACCAGTGGGACCCTCTCCACAGATACGCAGTATTTT. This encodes CATSGTLSTDTQYF.

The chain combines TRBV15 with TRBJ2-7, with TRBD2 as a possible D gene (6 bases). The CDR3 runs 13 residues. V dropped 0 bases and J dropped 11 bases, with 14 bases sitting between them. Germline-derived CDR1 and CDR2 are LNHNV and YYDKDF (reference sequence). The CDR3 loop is CATSRDIVTGEYF. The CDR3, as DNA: TGTGCCACCAGCAGAGATATAGTGACGGGGGAGTACTTC.

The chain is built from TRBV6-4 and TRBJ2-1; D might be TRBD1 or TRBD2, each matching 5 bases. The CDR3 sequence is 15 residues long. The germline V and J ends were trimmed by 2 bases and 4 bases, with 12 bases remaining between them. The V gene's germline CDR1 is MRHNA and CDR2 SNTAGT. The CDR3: CASSDREKGYNEQFF. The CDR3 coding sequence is TGTGCCAGCAGTGACAGGGAGAAGGGGTACAATGAGCAGTTCTTC.

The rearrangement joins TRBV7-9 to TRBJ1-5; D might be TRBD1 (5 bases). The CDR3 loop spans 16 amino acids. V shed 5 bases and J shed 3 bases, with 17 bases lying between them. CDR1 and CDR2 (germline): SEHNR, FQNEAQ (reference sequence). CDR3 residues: CASSRTRDGNNQPQHF. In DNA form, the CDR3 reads TGTGCCAGCAGCCGTACAAGGGACGGGAACAATCAGCCCCAGCATTTT.

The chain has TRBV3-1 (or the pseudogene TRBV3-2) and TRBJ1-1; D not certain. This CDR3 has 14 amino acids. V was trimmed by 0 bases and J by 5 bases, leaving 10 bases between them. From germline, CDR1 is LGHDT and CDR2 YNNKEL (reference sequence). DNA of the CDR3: TGTGCCAGCAGCCAAGAGGGCCCGAGAACTGAAGCTTTCTTT. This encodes CASSQEGPRTEAFF.

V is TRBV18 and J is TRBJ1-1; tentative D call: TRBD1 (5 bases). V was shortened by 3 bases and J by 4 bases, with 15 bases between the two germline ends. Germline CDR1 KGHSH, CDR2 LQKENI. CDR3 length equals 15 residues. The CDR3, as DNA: TGTGCCAGCTCACCCCCCGTCCGGGGGGGCACTGAAGCTTTCTTT. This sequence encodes CASSPPVRGGTEAFF.

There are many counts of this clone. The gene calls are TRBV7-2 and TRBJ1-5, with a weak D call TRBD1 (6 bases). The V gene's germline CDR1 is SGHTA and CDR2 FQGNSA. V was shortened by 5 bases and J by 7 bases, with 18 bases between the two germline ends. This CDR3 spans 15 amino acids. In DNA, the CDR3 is TGTGCCAGCAGCCCCAGGAGGGGGTTTAACCAGCCCCAGCATTTT. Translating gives CASSPRRGFNQPQHF.

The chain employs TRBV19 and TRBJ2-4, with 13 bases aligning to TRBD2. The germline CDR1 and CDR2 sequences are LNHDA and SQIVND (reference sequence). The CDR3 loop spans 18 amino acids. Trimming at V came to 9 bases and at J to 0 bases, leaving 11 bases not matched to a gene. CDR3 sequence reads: CARLLAGGPFLAKNIQYF. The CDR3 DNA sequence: TGTGCCAGGCTACTAGCGGGGGGGCCCTTTCTAGCCAAAAACATTCAGTACTTC.

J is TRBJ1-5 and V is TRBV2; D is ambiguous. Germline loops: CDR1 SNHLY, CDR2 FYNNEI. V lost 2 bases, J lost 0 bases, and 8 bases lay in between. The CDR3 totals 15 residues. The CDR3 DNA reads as TGTGCCAGCAGTGAAATGGGAAATAGCAATCAGCCCCAGCATTTT. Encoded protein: CASSEMGNSNQPQHF.

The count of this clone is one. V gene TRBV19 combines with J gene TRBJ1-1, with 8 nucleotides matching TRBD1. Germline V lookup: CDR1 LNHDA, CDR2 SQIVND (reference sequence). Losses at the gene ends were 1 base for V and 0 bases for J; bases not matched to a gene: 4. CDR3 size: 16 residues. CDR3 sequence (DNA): TGTGCCAGTAGTATAGGGACAGGGCGTCTGAACACTGAAGCTTTCTTT. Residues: CASSIGTGRLNTEAFF.

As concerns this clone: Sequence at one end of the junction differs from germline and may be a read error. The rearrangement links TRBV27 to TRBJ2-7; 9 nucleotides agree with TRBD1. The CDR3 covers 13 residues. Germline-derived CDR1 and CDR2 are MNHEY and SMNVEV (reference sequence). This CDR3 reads CASSSRTGVLRNF. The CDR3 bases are TGTGCCAGCAGTTCTCGGACAGGGGTGCTGAGGAACTTC.

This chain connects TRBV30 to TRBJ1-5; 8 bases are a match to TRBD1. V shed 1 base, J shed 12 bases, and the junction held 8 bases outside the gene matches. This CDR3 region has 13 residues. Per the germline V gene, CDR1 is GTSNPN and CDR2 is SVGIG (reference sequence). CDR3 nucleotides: TGTGCCTGGAGTGGGGGGCCCGGGACAGGCCAGCATTTT. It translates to CAWSGGPGTGQHF.

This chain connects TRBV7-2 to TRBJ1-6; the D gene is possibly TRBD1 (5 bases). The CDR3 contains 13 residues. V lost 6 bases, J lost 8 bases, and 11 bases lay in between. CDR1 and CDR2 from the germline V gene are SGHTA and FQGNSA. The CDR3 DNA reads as TGTGCCAGCAGAAAGGGACTCCATTCACCCCTCCACTTT. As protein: CASRKGLHSPLHF.

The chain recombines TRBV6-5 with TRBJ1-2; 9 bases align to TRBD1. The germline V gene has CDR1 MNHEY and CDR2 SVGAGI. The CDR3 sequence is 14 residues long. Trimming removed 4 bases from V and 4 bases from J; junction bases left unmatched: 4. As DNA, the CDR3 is TGTGCCAGCAGTTTAGCGGGACAGGGCTATGGCTACACCTTC. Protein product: CASSLAGQGYGYTF.